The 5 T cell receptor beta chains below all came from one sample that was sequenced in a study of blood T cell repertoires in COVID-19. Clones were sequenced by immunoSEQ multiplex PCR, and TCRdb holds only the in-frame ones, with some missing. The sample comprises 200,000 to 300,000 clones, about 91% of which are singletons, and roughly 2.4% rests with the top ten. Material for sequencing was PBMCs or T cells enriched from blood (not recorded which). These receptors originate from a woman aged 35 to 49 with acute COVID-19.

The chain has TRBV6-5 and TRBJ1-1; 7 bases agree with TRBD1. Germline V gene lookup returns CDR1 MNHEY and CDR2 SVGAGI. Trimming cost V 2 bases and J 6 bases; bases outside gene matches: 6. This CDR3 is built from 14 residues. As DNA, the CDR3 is TGTGCCAGCAGTTACAGGGGGCGGCCCCCTGAAGCTTTCTTT. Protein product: CASSYRGRPPEAFF.

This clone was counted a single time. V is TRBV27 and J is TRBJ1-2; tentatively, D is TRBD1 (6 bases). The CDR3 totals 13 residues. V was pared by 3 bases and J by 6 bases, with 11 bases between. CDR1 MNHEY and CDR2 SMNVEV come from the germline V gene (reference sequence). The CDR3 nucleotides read TGTGCCAGCAGTTTTAGGGGGATCGATGGCTACACCTTC. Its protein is CASSFRGIDGYTF.

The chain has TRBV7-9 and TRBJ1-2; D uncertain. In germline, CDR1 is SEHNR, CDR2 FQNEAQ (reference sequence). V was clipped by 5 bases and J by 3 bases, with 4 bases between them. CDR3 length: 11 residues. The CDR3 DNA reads TGTGCCAGCAGCCCCGACTATGGCTACACCTTC. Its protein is CASSPDYGYTF.

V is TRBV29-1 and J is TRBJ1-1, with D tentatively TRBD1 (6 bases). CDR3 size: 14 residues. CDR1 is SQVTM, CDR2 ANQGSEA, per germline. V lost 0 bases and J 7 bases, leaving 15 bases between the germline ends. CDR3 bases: TGCAGCGTTGAAGATAACAGGGCTTATGGTGAAGCTTTCTTT. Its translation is CSVEDNRAYGEAFF.

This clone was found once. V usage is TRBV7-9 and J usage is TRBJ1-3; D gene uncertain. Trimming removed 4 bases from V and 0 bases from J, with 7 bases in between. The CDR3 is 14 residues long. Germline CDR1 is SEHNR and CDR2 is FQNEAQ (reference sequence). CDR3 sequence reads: CASSSSGSGNTIYF. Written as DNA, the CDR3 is TGTGCCAGCAGCTCCAGCGGCTCTGGAAACACCATATATTTT.